This T cell receptor (beta chain) appears in the sequencing data of a study of T cell changes during pregnancy in multiple sclerosis. The table came from immunoSEQ multiplex PCR; TCRdb's copy has only in-frame clones and leaves some out. The sample lists some 40,000 clones; 85% to 90% were seen once. The clonotype comes from a female donor with multiple sclerosis, enrolled in a pregnancy study. Sequenced material: CD4+ T cells from peripheral blood mononuclear cells, taken in the first trimester of pregnancy.

CDR3 in amino acids: CASSLAGTGPFYGYTF. In DNA, the CDR3 is TGTGCCAGCAGCTTAGCCGGGACAGGGCCATTCTATGGCTACACCTTC. V and J are TRBV7-2 and TRBJ1-2; 9 bases match TRBD1. The ends lost 0 bases at V and 4 bases at J; junction bases unmatched: 6. The germline V gene encodes CDR1 SGHTA and CDR2 FQGNSA. The CDR3 is 16 residues long. The variable domain in full, with the rest retrieved from reference TRBV7-2 and TRBJ1-2, is GAGVSQSPSNKVTEKGKDVELRCDPISGHTALYWYRQSLGQGLEFLIYFQGNSAPDKSGLPSDRFSAERTGGSVSTLTIQRTQQEDSAVYLCASSLAGTGPFYGYTFGSGTRLTVV.